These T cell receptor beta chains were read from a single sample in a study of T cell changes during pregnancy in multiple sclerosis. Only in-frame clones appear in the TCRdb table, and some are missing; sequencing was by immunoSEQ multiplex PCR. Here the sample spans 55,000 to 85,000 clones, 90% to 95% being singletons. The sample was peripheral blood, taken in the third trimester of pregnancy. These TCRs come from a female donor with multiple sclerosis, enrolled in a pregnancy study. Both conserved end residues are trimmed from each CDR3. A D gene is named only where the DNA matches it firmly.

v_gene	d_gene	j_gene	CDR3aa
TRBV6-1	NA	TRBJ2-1	ASREYNEQF
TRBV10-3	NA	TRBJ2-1	AIRYGGQNEQF
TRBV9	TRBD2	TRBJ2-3	ASSVDPSGGAPDTQY
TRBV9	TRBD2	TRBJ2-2	ASSVPQSGSRELF
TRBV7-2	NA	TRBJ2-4	ASSLAHRGIAKNIQY
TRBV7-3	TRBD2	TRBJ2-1	ASSSLAGESYNEQF
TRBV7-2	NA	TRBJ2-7	ASSLTTTGPYEQY
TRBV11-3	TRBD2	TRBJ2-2	ASSSPGGINTGELF
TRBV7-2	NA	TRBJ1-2	ASSLAGRTGSTYGYT
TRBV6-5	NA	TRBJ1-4	ASSPGLSNEKLF
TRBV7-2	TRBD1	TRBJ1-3	ASSRDRSSGNTIY
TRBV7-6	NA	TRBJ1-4	ASSLMAENEKLF
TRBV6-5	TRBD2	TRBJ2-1	ASRLGGLAGGEQF
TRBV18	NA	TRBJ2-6	ASSPPGQRISGANVLT
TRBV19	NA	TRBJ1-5	ASSLSPPGNQPQH
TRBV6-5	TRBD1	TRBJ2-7	ASSYGGQSYEQY
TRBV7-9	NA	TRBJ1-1	ASSFERVNTEAF
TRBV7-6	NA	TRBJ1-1	ASSLGQGSEAF
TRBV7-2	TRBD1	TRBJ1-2	ASSLKSDRAEANYGYT
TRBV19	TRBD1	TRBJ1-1	ASSGQVHGDTEAF
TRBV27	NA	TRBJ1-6	ASSPNRFSPLH
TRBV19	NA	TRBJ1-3	ASSDPGSTIY
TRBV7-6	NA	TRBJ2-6	ASVNRYKSGANVLT
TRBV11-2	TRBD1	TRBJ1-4	ASSTGTGNFATNEKLF
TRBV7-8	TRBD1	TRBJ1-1	ASSAGTGGARTEAF
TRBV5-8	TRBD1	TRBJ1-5	ASSHQGVEQPQH
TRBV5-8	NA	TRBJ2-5	ASSSKGDRTGEETQY
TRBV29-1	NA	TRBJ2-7	SVEDRGDYEQY
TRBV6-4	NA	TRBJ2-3	ASSERGEGADTQY
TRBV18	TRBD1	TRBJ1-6	ASSPLQAQGINSPLH
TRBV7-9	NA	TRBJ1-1	ASRTEAHLEAF
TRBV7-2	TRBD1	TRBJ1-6	ASSLGTGRGSLH
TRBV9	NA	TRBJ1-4	ASSGDISAKNEKLF
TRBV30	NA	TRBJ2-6	AWLSGANVLT
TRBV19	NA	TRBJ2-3	ASRKRSTDTQY
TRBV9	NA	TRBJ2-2	ASSEAFTGELF
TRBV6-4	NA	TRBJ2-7	ASSRPGSYEQY
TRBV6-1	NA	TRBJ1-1	ASSEPGMNAEAF
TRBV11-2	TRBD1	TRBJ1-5	ASSPGTAYSNQPQH
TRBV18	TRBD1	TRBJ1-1	ATQQGGAEAF
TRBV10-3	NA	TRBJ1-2	AIMGGDGSYT
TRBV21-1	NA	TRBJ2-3	ASSKGGPPRTDTQY
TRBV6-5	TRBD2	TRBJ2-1	ASTPSRRGGSEQF
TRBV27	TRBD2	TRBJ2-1	ASSLVLAAYNEQF
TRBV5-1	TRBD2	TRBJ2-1	ASSRLAGDNEQF
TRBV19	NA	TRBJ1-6	ASSSQGAPLH
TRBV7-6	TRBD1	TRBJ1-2	ASSLGQGLYGYT
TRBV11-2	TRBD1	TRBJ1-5	ASSPGDRVNQPQH
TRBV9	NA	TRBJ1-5	ASSVGRRHPPLASNQPQH
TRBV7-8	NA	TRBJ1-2	ASRPAGVANPNYGYT
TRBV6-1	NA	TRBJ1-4	ASSERGGPTNEKLF
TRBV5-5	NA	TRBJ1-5	ASSLQGNQPQH
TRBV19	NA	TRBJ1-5	ASSIGGGAGQPQH
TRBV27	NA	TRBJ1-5	ASSLFRPGNQPQH